This T cell receptor (beta chain) was retrieved from a study of human T cells and chemical hapten exposure. Overall study context: The patient population, which was mostly female, had alopecia areata, totalis or universalis. Whole-study findings and limits: Significantly more large CDR3 similarity clusters were formed by expanded TCRs than by controls.

Time point reported: patch test 2, 6 weeks after DPC sensitization. Treatment indicated: therapeutic diphenylcyclopropenone sensitization with weekly scalp DPC. Those who donated were patients with alopecia, 18 to 70 years of age, and suitable for DPC. Many counts were recorded for this clonotype. Its antigen is unidentified. The length of the CDR3 is 16 residues. V shed 0 bases and J shed 2 bases, with 11 bases lying between them. TCRdb recomputed calls from the RACE reads with MiXCR, one row per CDR3 protein. Of 350,000 to 400,000 distinct CDR3 sequences listed, more than 5% are singletons. This chain joins TRBV12-3 or TRBV12-4 and TRBJ1-5, with D tentatively TRBD1 (5 bases). The input for sequencing was whole blood, taken in connection with sensitization to the hapten diphenylcyclopropenone (DPC). The source is a woman aged 18-29 years with alopecia areata. Some clones in this sample may be carry-over from other donors' samples. The CDR3 nucleotides are TGTGCCAGCAGTTTAGCGGGCACAGGAGGCAATCAGCCCCAGCATTTT. Its protein is CASSLAGTGGNQPQHF.